These 12 T cell receptor beta chains originate from one sample sequenced in a study of low-dose radiotherapy and immunotherapy resistance in tumors. First-strand cDNA relied on TRAV- and TRBV-specific primers spanning alpha and beta chains. The authors amplified TCRs for approximately 18 PCR cycles with a constant-region primer and a V-primer adapter. Each CDR3 protein is one row after TCRdb ran MiXCR on the reads. This sample has around 79,000 distinct CDR3 sequences; 18% occur once, and the top ten carry approximately 6%. Time point defined: before trial treatment. The sequenced sample was PBMCs, obtained before treatment. The receptors here all came from a male donor with prostate cancer.

This chain connects TRBV13 to TRBJ2-3; TRBD2 agrees at 12 bases. V gave up 5 bases and J gave up 5 bases; unmatched junction bases: 8. Germline CDR1 and CDR2: PRHDT and FYEKMQ (reference sequence). This CDR3 has 16 residues. CDR3 DNA: TGTGCCAGCAGCCGACTAGCGGGGGTCCCCAGAGATACGCAGTATTTT. Translation: CASSRLAGVPRDTQYF.

Only a few counts were recorded for this clonotype. CDR3 bases: TGTGCCAGCAGCCGTGGGGGGGACAGGGGCCACGAGCAGTACTTC. The encoded protein is CASSRGGDRGHEQYF. The V call is TRBV7-9, the J call TRBJ2-7, with 10 bases identical to TRBD1. V lost 5 bases, J lost 5 bases, and 9 bases stayed unmatched. Per the germline V gene, CDR1 is SEHNR and CDR2 is FQNEAQ (reference sequence). This CDR3 spans 15 amino acids.

This clonotype was observed at least ten times. The rearrangement links TRBV5-6 to TRBJ2-1; TRBD1 aligns across 7 bases. V lost 3 bases and J lost 3; bases outside the gene matches: 6. The CDR3 has 15 amino acids. Germline V CDR1 and CDR2: SGHDT, YYEEEE. The CDR3 DNA reads as TGTGCCAGCAGCTGGACCGGGACAGTCTACAATGAGCAGTTCTTC. This encodes CASSWTGTVYNEQFF. Drawing the rest from reference TRBV5-6 and TRBJ2-1, the complete variable domain is DAGVTQSPTHLIKTRGQQVTLRCSPKSGHDTVSWYQQALGQGPQFIFQYYEEEERQRGNFPDRFSGHQFPNYSSELNVNALLLGDSALYLCASSWTGTVYNEQFFGPGTRLTVL.

This clonotype was found many times. V gene TRBV15 combines with J gene TRBJ2-5; 9 nucleotides match TRBD1. Looked up from germline, CDR1 is LNHNV and CDR2 is YYDKDF (reference sequence). The CDR3 loop spans 14 amino acids. Trimming removed 3 bases from V and 2 bases from J; junction bases left unmatched: 1. As DNA, the CDR3 is TGTGCCACCAGCAGGGGGACAGGGCAAGAGACCCAGTACTTC. Translation: CATSRGTGQETQYF.

Concerning this clonotype: It is unclear where the CDR3 begins or ends on the DNA, so no DNA is shown, and the CDR3 is as TCRdb lists it. The rearrangement links TRBV6-8 to TRBJ1-4; the DNA was not used to check the table's D call, TRBD1. The germline V gene encodes CDR1 MNHGY and CDR2 SAAAGT. The CDR3 is made up of 13 amino acids, end residues included. CDR3: CASNSTGRKTVFF.

This clonotype has a count of ten or more. V usage is TRBV7-6 and J usage is TRBJ2-3; D unclear. Between the trimmed V and J ends, which lost 1 base and 5 bases, there was a span of 13 bases. Per germline, CDR1 SGHVS and CDR2 FNYEAQ. The CDR3 covers 15 residues. The CDR3 nucleotides are TGTGCCAGCAGCTTAGGATTGCGTCCCAAAGATACGCAGTATTTT. As protein: CASSLGLRPKDTQYF.

This clonotype was detected many times. The V and J genes are TRBV7-2 and TRBJ2-3; TRBD2 agrees at 8 bases. J gave up 5 bases and V 5 bases, and 12 bases lay outside the gene matches. Per germline, CDR1 SGHTA and CDR2 FQGNSA. This CDR3 spans 16 amino acids. For the CDR3, the DNA is TGTGCCAGCAGCAACCACCCAGCGGGAGCAGGAGATACGCAGTATTTT. The encoded protein is CASSNHPAGAGDTQYF.

This clonotype came up many times. The J gene is TRBJ2-5, the V gene TRBV20-1; no reliable D call. The germline V and J ends were trimmed by 6 bases and 7 bases, with 15 bases remaining between them. This CDR3 contains 12 residues. CDR1 is DFQATT and CDR2 is SNEGSKA in the germline V gene (reference sequence). CDR3: CSAPAPSATQYF. For the CDR3, the DNA is TGCAGTGCCCCGGCACCCAGCGCGACCCAGTACTTC.

The chain links TRBV6-8 to TRBJ1-1; 9 bases line up with TRBD1. The length of the CDR3 is 14 residues. CDR1 is MNHGY, CDR2 SAAAGT, per germline. J was trimmed by 4 bases and V by 4 bases; bases with no gene match: 4. The CDR3 here is CASSSWDRVTEAFF. CDR3 nucleotide sequence: TGTGCCAGCAGTTCCTGGGACAGGGTCACTGAAGCTTTCTTT.

At least ten counts were recorded for this clonotype. The chain uses TRBV4-2 and TRBJ2-1; the D call may be TRBD1 or TRBD2 (5 bases each). Germline V gene lookup returns CDR1 LGHNA and CDR2 YNFKEQ. The CDR3 spans 18 residues. V lost 1 base and J lost 3, with 19 bases in between. The CDR3 sequence: CASSQGGVDAAFYNEQFF. The CDR3, as DNA: TGTGCCAGCAGCCAAGGAGGGGTGGATGCGGCTTTCTACAATGAGCAGTTCTTC.

The CDR3 bases are TGTGCCAGTAGTAAACAGGGAGATCAGCCCCAGCATTTT. Residues: CASSKQGDQPQHF. The chain couples TRBV19 to TRBJ1-5, with D perhaps TRBD1 (6 bases). From germline, CDR1 is LNHDA and CDR2 SQIVND (reference sequence). The CDR3 is made up of 13 amino acids. Trimming removed 4 bases from V and 5 bases from J, with 9 bases in between.

This clonotype has ten or more counts. The chain employs TRBV7-2 and TRBJ2-1, with 7 bases aligning to TRBD1. CDR1 is SGHTA and CDR2 is FQGNSA in the germline V gene. The CDR3 spans 13 residues. V dropped 5 bases and J dropped 7; count of bases not matched to a gene: 5. CDR3: CASSLGTVNEQFF. CDR3 nucleotides: TGTGCCAGCAGCCTGGGGACAGTAAATGAGCAGTTCTTC.